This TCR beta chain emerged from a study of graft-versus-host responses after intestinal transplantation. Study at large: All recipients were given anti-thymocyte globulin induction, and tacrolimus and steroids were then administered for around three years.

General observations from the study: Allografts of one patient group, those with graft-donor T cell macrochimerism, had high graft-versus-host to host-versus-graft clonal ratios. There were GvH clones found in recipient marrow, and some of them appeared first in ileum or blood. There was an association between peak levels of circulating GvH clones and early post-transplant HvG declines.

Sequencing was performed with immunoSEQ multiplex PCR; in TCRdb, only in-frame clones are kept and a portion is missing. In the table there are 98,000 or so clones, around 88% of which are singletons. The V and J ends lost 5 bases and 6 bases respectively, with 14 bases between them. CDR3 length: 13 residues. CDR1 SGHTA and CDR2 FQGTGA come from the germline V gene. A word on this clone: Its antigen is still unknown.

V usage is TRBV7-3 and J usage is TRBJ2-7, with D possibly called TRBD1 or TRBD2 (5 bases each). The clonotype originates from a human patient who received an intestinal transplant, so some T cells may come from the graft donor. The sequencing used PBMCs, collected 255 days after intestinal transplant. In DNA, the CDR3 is TGTGCCAGCAGCCCTGGGGGTTCAAGCGAGCAGTACTTC. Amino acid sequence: CASSPGGSSEQYF.